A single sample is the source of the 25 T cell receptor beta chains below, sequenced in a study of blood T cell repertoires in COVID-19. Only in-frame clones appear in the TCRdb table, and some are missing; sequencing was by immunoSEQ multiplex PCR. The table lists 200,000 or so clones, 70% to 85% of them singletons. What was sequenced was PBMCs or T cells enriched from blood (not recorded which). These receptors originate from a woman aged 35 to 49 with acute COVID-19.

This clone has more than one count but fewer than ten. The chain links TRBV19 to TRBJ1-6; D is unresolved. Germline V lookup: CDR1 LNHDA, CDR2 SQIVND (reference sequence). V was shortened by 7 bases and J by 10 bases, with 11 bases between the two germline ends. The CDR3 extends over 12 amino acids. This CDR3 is CASTGVGSPLHF. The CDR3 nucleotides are TGTGCCAGTACCGGGGTCGGGTCACCCCTCCACTTT.

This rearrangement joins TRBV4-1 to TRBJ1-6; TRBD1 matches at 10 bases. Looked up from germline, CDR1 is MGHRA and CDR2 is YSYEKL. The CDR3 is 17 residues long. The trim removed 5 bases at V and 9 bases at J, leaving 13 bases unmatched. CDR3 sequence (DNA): TGCGCCAGCAGCACTCCGAGAATGGGACAGGGGTCTTCACCCCTCCACTTT. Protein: CASSTPRMGQGSSPLHF.

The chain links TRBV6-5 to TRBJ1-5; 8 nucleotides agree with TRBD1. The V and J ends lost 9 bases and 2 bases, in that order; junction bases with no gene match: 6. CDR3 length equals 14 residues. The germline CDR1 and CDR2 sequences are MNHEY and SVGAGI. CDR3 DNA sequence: TGTGCCAGTCGGACAGGGTACGGCAATCAGCCCCAGCATTTT. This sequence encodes CASRTGYGNQPQHF.

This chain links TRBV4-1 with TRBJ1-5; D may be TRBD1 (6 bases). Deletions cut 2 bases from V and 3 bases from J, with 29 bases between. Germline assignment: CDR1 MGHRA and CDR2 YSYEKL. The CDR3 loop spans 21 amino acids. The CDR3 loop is CASSQSDWGQGAWKDNQPQHF. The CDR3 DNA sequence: TGCGCCAGCAGCCAATCGGACTGGGGGCAGGGCGCATGGAAGGACAATCAGCCCCAGCATTTT.

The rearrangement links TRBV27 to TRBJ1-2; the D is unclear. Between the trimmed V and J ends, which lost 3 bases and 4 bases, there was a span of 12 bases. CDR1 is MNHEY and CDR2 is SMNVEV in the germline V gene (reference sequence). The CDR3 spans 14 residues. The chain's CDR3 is CASSFAARSYGYTF. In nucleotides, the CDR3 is TGTGCCAGCAGTTTTGCCGCGCGGAGCTATGGCTACACCTTC.

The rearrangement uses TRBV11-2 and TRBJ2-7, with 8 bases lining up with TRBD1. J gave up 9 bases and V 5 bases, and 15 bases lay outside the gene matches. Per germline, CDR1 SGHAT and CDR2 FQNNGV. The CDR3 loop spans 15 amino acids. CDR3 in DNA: TGTGCCAGCAGCCATCCGGGACAGGCCGAGTTTGGGCAGTACTTC. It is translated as CASSHPGQAEFGQYF.

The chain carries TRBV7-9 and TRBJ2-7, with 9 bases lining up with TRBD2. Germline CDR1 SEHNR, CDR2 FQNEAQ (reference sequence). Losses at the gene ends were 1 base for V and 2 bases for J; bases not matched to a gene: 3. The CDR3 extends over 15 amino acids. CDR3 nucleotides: TGTGCCAGCAGCTTAGGTAGCGGGGGAACCTACGAGCAGTACTTC. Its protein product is CASSLGSGGTYEQYF. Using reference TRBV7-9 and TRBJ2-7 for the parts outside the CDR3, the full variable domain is DTGVSQNPRHKITKRGQNVTFRCDPISEHNRLYWYRQTLGQGPEFLTYFQNEAQLEKSRLLSDRFSAERPKGSFSTLEIQRTEQGDSAMYLCASSLGSGGTYEQYFGPGTRLTVT.

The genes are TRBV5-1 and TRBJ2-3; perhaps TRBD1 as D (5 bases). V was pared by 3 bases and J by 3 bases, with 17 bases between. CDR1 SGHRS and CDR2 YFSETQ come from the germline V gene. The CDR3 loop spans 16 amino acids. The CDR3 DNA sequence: TGCGCCAGCAGCTCGTACCAGGGCAGTCGGACAGATACGCAGTATTTT. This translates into CASSSYQGSRTDTQYF.

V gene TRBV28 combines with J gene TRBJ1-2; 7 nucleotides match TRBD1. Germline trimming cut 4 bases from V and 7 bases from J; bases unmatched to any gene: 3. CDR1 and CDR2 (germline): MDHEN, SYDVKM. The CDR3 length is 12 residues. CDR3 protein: CASSSNRGGYTF. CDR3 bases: TGTGCCAGCAGTTCAAACAGGGGTGGCTACACCTTC.

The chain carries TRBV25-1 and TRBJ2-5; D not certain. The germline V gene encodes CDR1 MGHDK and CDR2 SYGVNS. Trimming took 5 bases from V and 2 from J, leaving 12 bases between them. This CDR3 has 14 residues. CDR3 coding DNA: TGTGCCAGCAGTCCCAGTACAGAACAAGAGACCCAGTACTTC. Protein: CASSPSTEQETQYF.

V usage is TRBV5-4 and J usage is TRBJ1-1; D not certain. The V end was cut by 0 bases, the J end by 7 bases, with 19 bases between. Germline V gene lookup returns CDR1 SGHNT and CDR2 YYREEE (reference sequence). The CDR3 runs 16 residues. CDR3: CASSLASGWQSGEAFF. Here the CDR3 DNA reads TGTGCCAGCAGCTTGGCCAGCGGTTGGCAATCGGGTGAAGCTTTCTTT. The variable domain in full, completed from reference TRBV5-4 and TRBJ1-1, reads ETGVTQSPTHLIKTRGQQVTLRCSSQSGHNTVSWYQQALGQGPQFIFQYYREEENGRGNFPPRFSGLQFPNYSSELNVNALELDDSALYLCASSLASGWQSGEAFFGQGTRLTVV.

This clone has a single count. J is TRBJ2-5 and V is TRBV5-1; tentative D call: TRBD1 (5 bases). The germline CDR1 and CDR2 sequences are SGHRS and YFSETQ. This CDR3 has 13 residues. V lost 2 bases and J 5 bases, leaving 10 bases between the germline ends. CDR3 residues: CASSFRVGETQYF. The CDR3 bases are TGCGCCAGCAGCTTCAGGGTGGGGGAGACCCAGTACTTC.

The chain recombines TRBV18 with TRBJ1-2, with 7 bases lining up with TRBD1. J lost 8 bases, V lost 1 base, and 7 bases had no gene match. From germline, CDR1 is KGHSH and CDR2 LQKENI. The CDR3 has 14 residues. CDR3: CASSPQTGELGYTF. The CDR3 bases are TGTGCCAGCTCACCACAAACAGGGGAGCTGGGCTACACCTTC.

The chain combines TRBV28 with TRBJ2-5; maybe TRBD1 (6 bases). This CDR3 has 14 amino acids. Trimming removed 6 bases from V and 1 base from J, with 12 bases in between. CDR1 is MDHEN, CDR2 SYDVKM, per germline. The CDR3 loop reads CASSAQGPQETQYF. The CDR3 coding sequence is TGTGCCAGCAGCGCACAGGGTCCCCAAGAGACCCAGTACTTC.

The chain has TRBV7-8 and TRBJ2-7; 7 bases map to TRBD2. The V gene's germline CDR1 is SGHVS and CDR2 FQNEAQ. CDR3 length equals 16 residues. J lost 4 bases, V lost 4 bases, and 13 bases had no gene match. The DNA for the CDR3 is TGTGCCAGCAGCTCCCTGGGGGGAGGGCAAAGATACGAGCAGTACTTC. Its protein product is CASSSLGGGQRYEQYF.

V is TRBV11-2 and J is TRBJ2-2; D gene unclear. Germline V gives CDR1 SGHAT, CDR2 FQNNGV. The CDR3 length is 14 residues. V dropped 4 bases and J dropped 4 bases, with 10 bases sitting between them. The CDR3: CASSSGKVTGELFF. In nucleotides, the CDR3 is TGTGCCAGCAGCTCCGGTAAAGTCACCGGGGAGCTGTTTTTT.

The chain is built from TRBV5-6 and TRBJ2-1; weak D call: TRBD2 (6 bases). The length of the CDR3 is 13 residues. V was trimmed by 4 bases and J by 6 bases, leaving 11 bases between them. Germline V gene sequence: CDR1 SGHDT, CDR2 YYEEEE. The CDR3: CASSPASANEQFF. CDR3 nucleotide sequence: TGTGCCAGCAGCCCTGCTAGCGCCAATGAGCAGTTCTTC. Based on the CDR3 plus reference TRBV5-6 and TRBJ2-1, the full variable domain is DAGVTQSPTHLIKTRGQQVTLRCSPKSGHDTVSWYQQALGQGPQFIFQYYEEEERQRGNFPDRFSGHQFPNYSSELNVNALLLGDSALYLCASSPASANEQFFGPGTRLTVL.

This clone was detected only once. CDR3 region: CASSHSGTSGSNEQFF. CDR3 sequence (DNA): TGTGCCAGCAGTCATTCCGGGACTAGCGGGAGCAATGAGCAGTTCTTC. This chain uses TRBV7-3 with TRBJ2-1; 14 bases agree with TRBD2. V shed 6 bases and J 6 bases; nucleotides not matched to a gene: 7. The CDR3 spans 16 residues. The germline CDR1 and CDR2 sequences are SGHTA and FQGTGA.

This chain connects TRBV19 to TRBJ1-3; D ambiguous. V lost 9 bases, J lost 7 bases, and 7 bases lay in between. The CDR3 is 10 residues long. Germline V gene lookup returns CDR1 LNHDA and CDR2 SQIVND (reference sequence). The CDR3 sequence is CASFGNTIYF. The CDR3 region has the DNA TGTGCCAGCTTCGGGAACACCATATATTTT.

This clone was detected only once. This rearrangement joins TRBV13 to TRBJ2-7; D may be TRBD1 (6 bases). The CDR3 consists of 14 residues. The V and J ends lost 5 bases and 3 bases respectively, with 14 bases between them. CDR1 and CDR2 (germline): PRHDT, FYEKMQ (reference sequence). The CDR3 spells CASSDSGALYEQYF. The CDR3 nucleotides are TGTGCCAGCAGCGACTCAGGGGCACTCTACGAGCAGTACTTC.

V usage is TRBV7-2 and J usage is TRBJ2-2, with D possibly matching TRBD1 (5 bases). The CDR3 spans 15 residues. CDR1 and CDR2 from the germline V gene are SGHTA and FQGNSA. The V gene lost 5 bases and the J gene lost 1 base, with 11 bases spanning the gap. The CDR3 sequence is CASSPGLLNTGELFF. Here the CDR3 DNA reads TGTGCCAGCAGCCCAGGGCTTCTGAACACCGGGGAGCTGTTTTTT.

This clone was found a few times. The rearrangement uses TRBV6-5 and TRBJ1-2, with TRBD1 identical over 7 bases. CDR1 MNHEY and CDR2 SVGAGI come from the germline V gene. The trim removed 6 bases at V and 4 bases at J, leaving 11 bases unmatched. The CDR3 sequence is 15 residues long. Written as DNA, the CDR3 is TGTGCCAGCAGCCAACGACAGGGAGGAACCTATGGCTACACCTTC. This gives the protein CASSQRQGGTYGYTF.

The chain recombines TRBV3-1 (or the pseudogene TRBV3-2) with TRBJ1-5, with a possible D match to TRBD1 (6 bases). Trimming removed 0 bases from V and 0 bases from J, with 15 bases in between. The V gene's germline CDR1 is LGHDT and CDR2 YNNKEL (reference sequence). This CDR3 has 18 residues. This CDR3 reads CASSQESGGPNSNQPQHF. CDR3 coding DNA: TGTGCCAGCAGCCAAGAATCGGGGGGCCCCAATAGCAATCAGCCCCAGCATTTT.

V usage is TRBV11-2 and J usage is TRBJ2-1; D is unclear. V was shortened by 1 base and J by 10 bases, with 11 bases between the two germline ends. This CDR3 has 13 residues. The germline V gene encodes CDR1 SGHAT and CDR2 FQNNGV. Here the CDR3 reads CASSLGSLEEQFF. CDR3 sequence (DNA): TGTGCCAGCAGCTTAGGGTCTCTTGAGGAGCAGTTCTTC.

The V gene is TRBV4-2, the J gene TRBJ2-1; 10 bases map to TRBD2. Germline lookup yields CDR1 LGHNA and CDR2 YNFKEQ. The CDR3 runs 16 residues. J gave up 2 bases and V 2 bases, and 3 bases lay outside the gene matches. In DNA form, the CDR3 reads TGTGCCAGCAGCCAATCCGGGACTAGCGCCTACAATGAGCAGTTCTTC. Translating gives CASSQSGTSAYNEQFF.